The 22 T cell receptor beta chains below were found in one sample sequenced in a study of blood T cell repertoires in COVID-19. Profiled with immunoSEQ multiplex PCR; TCRdb holds only in-frame clones, not every one. The sample lists tens of thousands of clones; approximately 90% were seen once. The sample comprised peripheral blood. All receptors derive from a man between 60 and 75 years old with active COVID-19.

The chain has TRBV7-9 and TRBJ2-3, with a weak D call TRBD1 (6 bases). Germline V gene sequence: CDR1 SEHNR, CDR2 FQNEAQ (reference sequence). V lost 3 bases to trimming and J lost 3 bases, with 16 bases between them. The CDR3 is 16 residues long. For the CDR3, the DNA is TGTGCCAGCAGCTTTAGTTGGGCAGGGGAGACAGATACGCAGTATTTT. Its translation: CASSFSWAGETDTQYF.

This clone was counted a single time. The V gene is TRBV5-1, the J gene TRBJ2-3; 9 nucleotides agree with TRBD2. Germline-derived CDR1 and CDR2 are SGHRS and YFSETQ. The CDR3 extends over 15 amino acids. V shed 5 bases, J shed 4 bases, and the junction held 8 bases outside the gene matches. As DNA, the CDR3 is TGCGCCAGCAGGGCAAGCGGGAGGACTTCAGATACGCAGTATTTT. Encoded protein: CASRASGRTSDTQYF. Filled out from reference TRBV5-1 and TRBJ2-3, the complete variable domain reads KAGVTQTPRYLIKTRGQQVTLSCSPISGHRSVSWYQQTPGQGLQFLFEYFSETQRNKGNFPGRFSGRQFSNSRSEMNVSTLELGDSALYLCASRASGRTSDTQYFGPGTRLTVL.

The chain combines TRBV5-1 with TRBJ2-7, with 9 bases that match TRBD1. The CDR3 is made up of 15 amino acids. Germline CDR1 is SGHRS and CDR2 is YFSETQ. V lost 4 bases and J lost 3; bases outside the gene matches: 8. The DNA for the CDR3 is TGCGCCAGCAGCCCAGGGGACAGGGAAAACTACGAGCAGTACTTC. Translated, it gives CASSPGDRENYEQYF.

The chain employs TRBV18 and TRBJ2-7; 8 bases match TRBD1. CDR1 is KGHSH and CDR2 is LQKENI in the germline V gene. The CDR3 spans 15 residues. V trimming: 4 bases; J trimming: 5 bases; junction bases outside the gene matches: 10. CDR3 loop: CASSLQPQGGDEQYF. Written as DNA, the CDR3 is TGTGCCAGCTCACTCCAACCACAGGGGGGCGACGAGCAGTACTTC. Supplemented by reference TRBV18 and TRBJ2-7, the full variable domain reads NAGVMQNPRHLVRRRGQEARLRCSPMKGHSHVYWYRQLPEEGLKFMVYLQKENIIDESGMPKERFSAEFPKEGPSILRIQQVVRGDSAAYFCASSLQPQGGDEQYFGPGTRLTVT.

The chain is built from TRBV4-1 and TRBJ1-4; D call uncertain. The ends were cut back, 4 bases at V and 1 base at J, with 10 bases in the middle. The germline gives CDR1 MGHRA, CDR2 YSYEKL. This CDR3 has 15 residues. The CDR3: CASSLGRGTNEKLFF. CDR3 coding DNA: TGCGCCAGCAGCCTAGGAAGAGGAACTAATGAAAAACTGTTTTTT.

J is TRBJ1-4 and V is TRBV7-8, with D hard to call. The length of the CDR3 is 18 residues. CDR1 SGHVS and CDR2 FQNEAQ come from the germline V gene. The germline V and J ends were trimmed by 1 base and 0 bases, with 15 bases remaining between them. CDR3 in amino acids: CASSLERVILATNEKLFF. Here the CDR3 DNA reads TGTGCCAGCAGCTTAGAGCGGGTAATCCTCGCAACTAATGAAAAACTGTTTTTT.

The CDR3, as DNA: TGTGCAAGTCGCTTCATTCGGCGGGAGGGCGACTACGAGCAGTACTTC. This sequence encodes CASRFIRREGDYEQYF. This chain links TRBV12-2 with TRBJ2-7; TRBD2, the D gene given by the table, was not confirmed from the DNA. TRBV12-2 is marked as a pseudogene. The CDR3 loop spans 16 amino acids.

Only a few counts were recorded for this clone. The chain combines TRBV10-3 with TRBJ2-7, with 7 bases that match TRBD1. The CDR3 has 12 residues. Germline lookup yields CDR1 ENHRY and CDR2 SYGVKD. The J segment lost 12 bases and the V segment lost 6 bases, leaving 11 bases of the junction unmatched. CDR3 coding DNA: TGTGCCATCAGGGGGATGGACAGGTACTTGTACTTC. It specifies CAIRGMDRYLYF.

The V gene is TRBV11-2, the J gene TRBJ2-5, with 11 positions matching TRBD2. CDR1 and CDR2 (germline): SGHAT, FQNNGV. V trimming: 5 bases; J trimming: 5 bases; junction bases outside the gene matches: 7. The CDR3 length is 15 residues. CDR3 nucleotide sequence: TGTGCCAGCAGCATTAGCGGGAGGGCCTATGAGACCCAGTACTTC. Its protein product is CASSISGRAYETQYF. Looking up the rest from reference TRBV11-2 and TRBJ2-5 gives the full variable domain: EAGVAQSPRYKIIEKRQSVAFWCNPISGHATLYWYQQILGQGPKLLIQFQNNGVVDDSQLPKDRFSAERLKGVDSTLKIQPAKLEDSAVYLCASSISGRAYETQYFGPGTRLLVL.

The chain has TRBV29-1 and TRBJ2-3; TRBD2 matches at 9 bases. Trimming cost V 4 bases and J 5 bases; bases outside gene matches: 13. The CDR3 consists of 16 residues. CDR1 SQVTM and CDR2 ANQGSEA come from the germline V gene. CDR3 region: CSVAGTRGGAGDTQYF. Here the CDR3 DNA reads TGCAGCGTTGCCGGGACTCGCGGGGGGGCGGGAGATACGCAGTATTTT.

This clone was recorded once. The rearrangement links TRBV5-1 to TRBJ2-5; D is unresolved. Germline V gene data show CDR1 as SGHRS and CDR2 as YFSETQ. Trimming cost V 2 bases and J 2 bases, with 16 bases left between them. The CDR3 totals 16 residues. For the CDR3, the DNA is TGCGCCAGCAGCTTTAATACAGCCCAGCATCAAGAGACCCAGTACTTC. The encoded protein is CASSFNTAQHQETQYF.

J is TRBJ2-5 and V is TRBV5-1, with 9 bases lining up with TRBD2. The CDR3 is 14 amino acids. Trimming cost V 1 base and J 4 bases; bases outside gene matches: 2. Germline V gene sequence: CDR1 SGHRS, CDR2 YFSETQ. The chain's CDR3 is CASSLNSGGETQYF. The CDR3 DNA reads as TGCGCCAGCAGCTTGAATAGCGGGGGAGAGACCCAGTACTTC.

The chain joins TRBV28 to TRBJ2-1, with D perhaps matching TRBD2 (5 bases). The CDR3 consists of 15 residues. V was trimmed by 3 bases and J by 4 bases, leaving 13 bases between them. Germline values: CDR1 MDHEN, CDR2 SYDVKM. CDR3 DNA sequence: TGTGCCAGCAGTTTTGAGGGCAGGTGGTACAATGAGCAGTTCTTC. Translation: CASSFEGRWYNEQFF.

The V call is TRBV27, the J call TRBJ1-4; 10 bases align to TRBD1. CDR1 and CDR2 from the germline V gene are MNHEY and SMNVEV (reference sequence). Trimming took 6 bases from V and 0 from J; bases not matched to a gene: 16. The CDR3 consists of 20 residues. This chain's CDR3 is CASSPMVGQGIGATNEKLFF. The CDR3 DNA is TGTGCCAGCAGCCCTATGGTGGGACAGGGGATAGGGGCAACTAATGAAAAACTGTTTTTT.

The chain joins TRBV28 to TRBJ1-2, with 8 positions matching TRBD1. V was clipped by 6 bases and J by 2 bases; unmatched bases: 8. Per germline, CDR1 MDHEN and CDR2 SYDVKM. The CDR3 is made up of 15 amino acids. CDR3 protein: CASRPPGQVNYGYTF. The CDR3 DNA follows: TGTGCCAGCAGACCTCCGGGACAGGTGAACTATGGCTACACCTTC.

The V and J genes are TRBV7-2 and TRBJ1-3; D gene unclear. Germline CDR1 reads SGHTA; CDR2 reads FQGNSA. The CDR3 runs 14 residues. V was trimmed by 6 bases and J by 4 bases, leaving 13 bases between them. CDR3 bases: TGTGCCAGCAGTCCTCCTAACTTAGGAAACACCATATATTTT. This sequence encodes CASSPPNLGNTIYF.

The gene calls are TRBV4-3 and TRBJ2-2; 8 positions match TRBD1. V lost 4 bases, J lost 7 bases, and 11 bases stayed unmatched. This CDR3 has 16 amino acids. Germline V gene data show CDR1 as LGHNA and CDR2 as YSLEER. The CDR3 DNA follows: TGCGCCAGCAGCCCCAGGACAGGGCTTTTCGGCGGGGAGCTGTTTTTT. Protein: CASSPRTGLFGGELFF.

The CDR3 DNA reads TGCGCCAGCAGCCGGCAGGCGCTTCAAGAGACCCAGTACTTC. Its translation is CASSRQALQETQYF. The genes are TRBV4-1 and TRBJ2-5; D remains unclear. V lost 4 bases and J lost 2, with 11 bases in between. The CDR3 length is 14 residues. Germline V gene lookup returns CDR1 MGHRA and CDR2 YSYEKL.

The chain combines TRBV9 with TRBJ2-6; possible D gene TRBD1, 5 bases. CDR1 is SGDLS and CDR2 is YYNGEE in the germline V gene. With 6 bases removed from V and 0 bases from J, the gap between germline ends came to 13 bases. CDR3 length equals 16 residues. The DNA for the CDR3 is TGTGCCAGCACGCTTCAAGGACACTCTGGGGCCAACGTCCTGACTTTC. Its translation: CASTLQGHSGANVLTF. The whole variable domain, filled in from reference TRBV9 and TRBJ2-6, reads DSGVTQTPKHLITATGQRVTLRCSPRSGDLSVYWYQQSLDQGLQFLIQYYNGEERAKGNILERFSAQQFPDLHSELNLSSLELGDSALYFCASTLQGHSGANVLTFGAGSRLTVL.

The chain combines TRBV7-3 with TRBJ2-3; D remains ambiguous. CDR1 is SGHTA and CDR2 is FQGTGA in the germline V gene. Trimming removed 2 bases at V and 4 bases at J, with 7 bases between. The CDR3 covers 13 residues. CDR3 nucleotide sequence: TGTGCCAGCAGCTTATCAGGCGCAGATACGCAGTATTTT. It encodes CASSLSGADTQYF.

As DNA, the CDR3 is TGTGCCAGCAGCCAAGATCTAGCGGGGGGGCCAGATACGCAGTATTTT. It translates to CASSQDLAGGPDTQYF. The gene calls are TRBV3-1 (or the pseudogene TRBV3-2) and TRBJ2-3; 12 bases agree with TRBD2. V shed 0 bases and J 4 bases; nucleotides not matched to a gene: 2. The CDR3 consists of 16 residues. The germline V gene encodes CDR1 LGHDT and CDR2 YNNKEL (reference sequence).

The rearrangement links TRBV7-9 to TRBJ1-2; 9 bases are shared with TRBD1. CDR1 and CDR2 from the germline V gene are SEHNR and FQNEAQ (reference sequence). J lost 3 bases, V lost 6 bases, and 8 bases had no gene match. The CDR3 runs 15 residues. Written as DNA, the CDR3 is TGTGCCAGCAGTTGGAGGGACAGGGAAGACTATGGCTACACCTTC. Its protein is CASSWRDREDYGYTF.